Each of the 32 T cell receptor beta chains below was sequenced from the same sample in a study of human T cells and chemical hapten exposure. Time point: patch test 1, 2 weeks after DPC sensitization. The treatment denotes: therapeutic diphenylcyclopropenone sensitization with weekly scalp DPC. TCRdb passed the RACE reads through MiXCR, listing each CDR3 protein once. The table lists some 110,000 distinct CDR3 sequences, around an eighth of them singletons. The source material was whole blood, sampled in connection with sensitization to the hapten diphenylcyclopropenone (DPC). These receptor sequences come from a woman aged 50 to 60 with alopecia areata. Some clones in this sample may be carry-over from other donors' samples.

The chain recombines TRBV7-2 with TRBJ1-2; TRBD1 is a possible D gene (6 bases). V was cut by 5 bases and J by 6 bases, with 10 bases left in between. The CDR3 consists of 12 residues. The germline CDR1 and CDR2 sequences are SGHTA and FQGNSA. The CDR3 bases are TGTGCCAGCAGCGGACAGTTTGATGGCTACACCTTC. Translating it yields CASSGQFDGYTF.

This clonotype was observed many times. This chain connects TRBV5-4 to TRBJ1-2; the match to TRBD1 covers 7 bases. Trimming removed 3 bases from V and 4 bases from J; junction bases left unmatched: 6. The CDR3 covers 14 residues. Germline loops: CDR1 SGHNT, CDR2 YYREEE (reference sequence). As DNA, the CDR3 is TGTGCCAGCAGCTCACGACAGGGACCCTATGGCTACACCTTC. Translated: CASSSRQGPYGYTF.

This clonotype occurred a few times. J is TRBJ2-2 and V is TRBV3-1; no firm D call. The CDR3 runs 15 residues. Trimming removed 1 base at V and 7 bases at J, with 13 bases between. CDR1 and CDR2 from the germline V gene are LGHDT and YNNKEL (reference sequence). As DNA, the CDR3 is TGTGCCAGCAGCCAAGTTTGGGGTTCTAACGGGGAGCTGTTTTTT. It specifies CASSQVWGSNGELFF.

This clonotype has at least ten counts. V usage is TRBV7-6 and J usage is TRBJ2-5, with 10 positions matching TRBD1. Germline assignment: CDR1 SGHVS and CDR2 FNYEAQ. After removal of 5 bases from V and 3 bases from J, the junction contained 27 bases not matched to a gene. CDR3 size: 22 residues. The CDR3 region is CASSLPYSDRGRTSWGKETQYF. The CDR3 DNA reads TGTGCCAGCAGCCTACCCTACTCCGACAGGGGGCGTACCTCATGGGGAAAAGAGACCCAGTACTTC.

This clonotype was recorded a few times. CDR3 in DNA: TGTGCCAGCAGCTCACCGGGACGTGCTGAAGCTTTCTTT. Encoded protein: CASSSPGRAEAFF. The chain links TRBV7-9 to TRBJ1-1, with TRBD1 as a possible D gene (5 bases). The CDR3 has 13 residues. Germline CDR1 and CDR2: SEHNR and FQNEAQ (reference sequence). Trimming cost V 4 bases and J 6 bases, with 12 bases left between them. The full variable domain, completed using reference TRBV7-9 and TRBJ1-1, is DTGVSQNPRHKITKRGQNVTFRCDPISEHNRLYWYRQTLGQGPEFLTYFQNEAQLEKSRLLSDRFSAERPKGSFSTLEIQRTEQGDSAMYLCASSSPGRAEAFFGQGTRLTVV.

This chain connects TRBV4-2 to TRBJ2-5; weak D call: TRBD2 (6 bases). Germline CDR1 LGHNA, CDR2 YNFKEQ. Trimming took off 0 bases at V and 7 bases at J, with 15 bases between the two ends. This CDR3 region has 15 residues. The CDR3 DNA is TGTGCCAGCAGCCAAGACGGGGGACGGTTATGGACCCAGTACTTC. Its protein is CASSQDGGRLWTQYF.

The V gene is TRBV6-5, the J gene TRBJ2-7; a weak D match, TRBD1 (6 bases). Germline loops: CDR1 MNHEY, CDR2 SVGAGI. The CDR3 contains 15 residues. Trimming pared 5 bases from V and 0 bases from J, leaving 14 bases between. The CDR3 spells CASSKQGLSSYEQYF. CDR3 in DNA: TGTGCCAGCAGTAAACAGGGCCTTAGCTCCTACGAGCAGTACTTC.

In its sample, this clonotype was seen many times. The rearrangement joins TRBV29-1 to TRBJ1-2, with TRBD1 matching over 10 bases. J was trimmed by 2 bases and V by 6 bases; bases with no gene match: 9. Germline V gene sequence: CDR1 SQVTM, CDR2 ANQGSEA. The CDR3 contains 15 residues. The CDR3 region is CSVSRPGQGNYGYTF. CDR3 nucleotides: TGCAGCGTATCCAGACCGGGACAGGGGAACTATGGCTACACCTTC.

Ten or more counts support this clonotype. This chain links TRBV29-1 with TRBJ1-1; D perhaps matches TRBD1 (6 bases). V lost 8 bases and J lost 0, with 13 bases in between. CDR1 is SQVTM, CDR2 ANQGSEA, per germline. The CDR3 has 13 residues. CDR3 in amino acids: CSSGGRLNTEAFF. CDR3 nucleotide sequence: TGCAGCTCCGGGGGCCGGTTGAACACTGAAGCTTTCTTT.

This clonotype was recorded at least ten times. The chain joins TRBV14 to TRBJ2-1; the D is unclear. The CDR3 extends over 12 amino acids. V was shortened by 1 base and J by 6 bases, with 4 bases between the two germline ends. Germline V CDR1 and CDR2: SGHDN, FVKESK. For the CDR3, the DNA is TGTGCCAGCAGCCAAGTGATCAATGAGCAGTTCTTC. Translated: CASSQVINEQFF.

The V call is TRBV5-8, the J call TRBJ2-1, with 8 bases aligning to TRBD2. The CDR3 spans 12 residues. V was clipped by 7 bases and J by 9 bases; unmatched bases: 6. CDR1 SGHTS and CDR2 YDEGEE come from the germline V gene. The CDR3 is CASWRGVGEQFF. CDR3 bases: TGTGCCAGCTGGCGGGGGGTAGGTGAGCAGTTCTTC.

This clonotype was seen only a few times. This chain joins TRBV27 and TRBJ1-1, with no clear D. This CDR3 is built from 15 residues. Germline assignment: CDR1 MNHEY and CDR2 SMNVEV (reference sequence). V was trimmed by 5 bases and J by 1 base, leaving 14 bases between them. The CDR3 DNA follows: TGTGCCAGCAGTCCCGACACGCTACGGAACACTGAAGCTTTCTTT. It yields the protein CASSPDTLRNTEAFF.

The chain combines TRBV29-1 with TRBJ2-2, with 8 bases that match TRBD1. Trimming at V came to 3 bases and at J to 5 bases, leaving 5 bases not matched to a gene. Germline assignment: CDR1 SQVTM and CDR2 ANQGSEA. CDR3 length equals 14 residues. The CDR3 DNA reads TGCAGCGTTGAGTCCAGGACAGGGACCGGGGAGCTGTTTTTT. It encodes CSVESRTGTGELFF.

The genes are TRBV5-1 and TRBJ2-1; TRBD2 matches at 9 bases. The CDR3 spans 16 residues. CDR1 SGHRS and CDR2 YFSETQ come from the germline V gene. V was clipped by 4 bases and J by 0 bases; unmatched bases: 5. The CDR3: CASSRNSGSSYNEQFF. CDR3 nucleotide sequence: TGCGCCAGCAGCCGGAATAGCGGGAGCTCCTACAATGAGCAGTTCTTC.

This clonotype was counted at least ten times. The chain joins TRBV7-8 to TRBJ1-4; 9 bases are a match to TRBD1. The CDR3 contains 13 residues. CDR1 is SGHVS, CDR2 FQNEAQ, per germline. The J segment lost 7 bases and the V segment lost 5 bases, leaving 2 bases of the junction unmatched. The CDR3 is CASSLDRGEKLFF. In nucleotides, the CDR3 is TGTGCCAGCAGCCTGGACAGGGGTGAAAAACTGTTTTTT.

This clonotype was observed many times. J is TRBJ1-5 and V is TRBV20-1; unclear D gene. The CDR3 is 14 residues long. CDR1 and CDR2 from the germline V gene are DFQATT and SNEGSKA (reference sequence). The V end lost 3 bases, the J end lost 2 bases, and 11 bases lay between the germline ends. CDR3 loop: CSASPQLGNQPQHF. The CDR3 coding sequence is TGCAGTGCTAGCCCCCAGCTAGGCAATCAGCCCCAGCATTTT.

This clonotype was detected many times. The chain carries TRBV10-2 and TRBJ2-3; D gene unclear. Germline V gene data show CDR1 as WSHSY and CDR2 as SAAADI. Trimming took off 2 bases at V and 2 bases at J, with 8 bases between the two ends. This CDR3 is built from 14 residues. In DNA, the CDR3 is TGCGCCAGCAGTGAGACCTACCTCACAGATACGCAGTATTTT. This gives the protein CASSETYLTDTQYF.

This clonotype showed up just a few times. The rearrangement links TRBV19 to TRBJ2-2; D unclear. The CDR3 covers 16 residues. From germline, CDR1 is LNHDA and CDR2 SQIVND (reference sequence). The V gene lost 2 bases and the J gene lost 6 bases, with 16 bases spanning the gap. DNA for the CDR3: TGTGCCAGTAGTATAATCCTAGGGCACTCCTCCGGGGAGCTGTTTTTT. As protein: CASSIILGHSSGELFF.

This clonotype was detected many times. V gene TRBV4-3 combines with J gene TRBJ1-1; D is unclear. CDR1 LGHNA and CDR2 YSLEER come from the germline V gene. V was pared by 8 bases and J by 7 bases, with 17 bases between. The CDR3 runs 13 residues. For the CDR3, the DNA is TGCGCCAGCTCCCTAAAAAACCGGGGTGAAGCTTTCTTT. Protein: CASSLKNRGEAFF.

The CDR3 here is CASSSEGGAPYEQYF. The DNA for the CDR3 is TGTGCCAGCAGCTCCGAAGGGGGCGCCCCCTACGAGCAGTACTTC. The genes are TRBV7-2 and TRBJ2-7, with TRBD1 matching 7 bases. The CDR3 sequence is 15 residues long. V lost 4 bases to trimming and J lost 2 bases; unmatched junction nucleotides: 8. CDR1 and CDR2 from the germline V gene are SGHTA and FQGNSA. Complete variable domain (other parts from reference TRBV7-2 and TRBJ2-7): GAGVSQSPSNKVTEKGKDVELRCDPISGHTALYWYRQSLGQGLEFLIYFQGNSAPDKSGLPSDRFSAERTGGSVSTLTIQRTQQEDSAVYLCASSSEGGAPYEQYFGPGTRLTVT.

Many counts were recorded for this clonotype. The V call is TRBV18, the J call TRBJ1-1, with TRBD1 as a possible D gene (5 bases). Germline loops: CDR1 KGHSH, CDR2 LQKENI. The CDR3 consists of 15 residues. V lost 6 bases and J 1 base, leaving 15 bases between the germline ends. CDR3 loop: CASSDGTGGNTEAFF. CDR3 DNA: TGTGCCAGCTCGGACGGGACGGGGGGGAACACTGAAGCTTTCTTT.

This clonotype has a handful of counts. J is TRBJ1-5 and V is TRBV2; D ambiguous. Between the trimmed V and J ends, which lost 6 bases and 0 bases, there was a span of 9 bases. This CDR3 has 14 residues. Germline V gene lookup returns CDR1 SNHLY and CDR2 FYNNEI. DNA for the CDR3: TGTGCCAGCAGATCCGACATTAGCAATCAGCCCCAGCATTTT. Translating it yields CASRSDISNQPQHF.

This clonotype has ten or more counts. V and J are TRBV7-6 and TRBJ2-3; D is ambiguous. This CDR3 spans 13 amino acids. Trimming stripped 3 bases from V and 4 bases from J, with 8 bases between. Germline lookup yields CDR1 SGHVS and CDR2 FNYEAQ. The CDR3 sequence is CASSFSGPDTQYF. The CDR3 region has the DNA TGTGCCAGCAGCTTCAGTGGGCCAGATACGCAGTATTTT.

V gene TRBV7-9 combines with J gene TRBJ2-7; 8 bases agree with TRBD1. V lost 4 bases and J lost 2; bases outside the gene matches: 7. The CDR3 has 15 residues. CDR1 is SEHNR and CDR2 is FQNEAQ in the germline V gene (reference sequence). This CDR3 reads CASSSDRGVPYEQYF. For the CDR3, the DNA is TGTGCCAGCAGCTCTGACAGGGGAGTCCCCTACGAGCAGTACTTC.

This clonotype was recorded at least ten times. V is TRBV12-3 or TRBV12-4 and J is TRBJ2-5; D ambiguous. The CDR3 extends over 13 amino acids. V was cut by 1 base and J by 9 bases, with 12 bases left in between. For the CDR3, the DNA is TGTGCCAGCAGTTTAGACAGCCCAAGGTCCCAGTACTTC. This sequence encodes CASSLDSPRSQYF.

Points on this clonotype: A much larger clone lies a single base off, so this may be a read error. The rearrangement links TRBV11-3 to TRBJ2-5; TRBD2 matches at 11 bases. With 6 bases clipped from V and 5 bases from J, the junction kept 8 bases outside the gene matches. Germline values: CDR1 SGHNT, CDR2 YENEEA. This CDR3 region has 15 residues. CDR3 in amino acids: CASRLSASGGETQYF. The CDR3 DNA is TGTGCCAGCAGATTATCGGCTAGCGGGGGGGAGACCCAGTACTTC.

Only a few counts were recorded for this clonotype. V is TRBV7-2 and J is TRBJ1-1; D is perhaps TRBD1 (5 bases). This CDR3 has 14 residues. The germline V gene encodes CDR1 SGHTA and CDR2 FQGNSA. V dropped 4 bases and J dropped 7 bases, with 16 bases sitting between them. The CDR3 reads CASSSAGTFSEAFF. CDR3 DNA: TGTGCCAGCAGCTCCGCAGGGACTTTCAGTGAAGCTTTCTTT. Combining the CDR3 with reference TRBV7-2 and TRBJ1-1 gives the whole variable domain GAGVSQSPSNKVTEKGKDVELRCDPISGHTALYWYRQSLGQGLEFLIYFQGNSAPDKSGLPSDRFSAERTGGSVSTLTIQRTQQEDSAVYLCASSSAGTFSEAFFGQGTRLTVV.

This clonotype was seen many times. The chain is built from TRBV5-1 and TRBJ2-1; D unresolved. Germline lookup yields CDR1 SGHRS and CDR2 YFSETQ. Trimming took 4 bases from V and 4 from J, leaving 24 bases between them. The CDR3 has 18 residues. CDR3 amino acids: CASSPTSKAQPRYNEQFF. The CDR3 DNA reads as TGCGCCAGCAGCCCGACTTCGAAGGCCCAGCCGCGATACAATGAGCAGTTCTTC.

This clonotype was seen a few times. The chain joins TRBV5-6 to TRBJ1-6; no clear D. The CDR3 covers 15 residues. V was pared by 4 bases and J by 4 bases, with 12 bases between. From germline, CDR1 is SGHDT and CDR2 YYEEEE. The CDR3, as DNA: TGTGCCAGCAGCCCGGACGGTGGGTATAATTCACCCCTCCACTTT. As protein: CASSPDGGYNSPLHF.

Only a few counts were recorded for this clonotype. This chain connects TRBV6-6 to TRBJ2-1; 8 nucleotides align to TRBD2. CDR3 length: 16 amino acids. V gave up 6 bases and J gave up 10 bases; unmatched junction bases: 17. In germline, CDR1 is MNHNY, CDR2 SVGAGI (reference sequence). The CDR3 bases are TGTGCCAGCAGCCCCCCGGGACTAGAGGCCCCTAGGGAGCAGTTCTTC. It codes for CASSPPGLEAPREQFF.

This clonotype has at least ten counts. DNA for the CDR3: TGCAGTGCTCCCATAAGGGTGACTGAAGCTTTCTTT. It translates to CSAPIRVTEAFF. V usage is TRBV20-1 and J usage is TRBJ1-1; no definite D call. The CDR3 has 12 amino acids. Germline lookup yields CDR1 DFQATT and CDR2 SNEGSKA (reference sequence). V was pared by 5 bases and J by 5 bases, with 12 bases between.

This clonotype was observed a handful of times. J is TRBJ1-1 and V is TRBV2; D ambiguous. Per the germline V gene, CDR1 is SNHLY and CDR2 is FYNNEI. The CDR3 totals 11 residues. Trimming cost V 7 bases and J 8 bases, with 11 bases left between them. The CDR3 DNA reads TGTGCCAGCACCCTCAACAGAGAAGCTTTCTTT. Its translation is CASTLNREAFF.